Sequencing of this T cell receptor beta chain was carried out in a study of Tregs in tolerant kidney transplant recipients. Study-wide results and caveats: The most relevant donor-specific Treg TCRbeta repertoire apparently came from expansion with activated donor B cells. Validation in larger populations is needed because few patients were studied.

Sequenced by immunoSEQ multiplex PCR; TCRdb stores in-frame clones only, minus some. Of roughly 68,000 clones in the sample, less than 90% were seen once. Trimming cost V 0 bases and J 0 bases, with 18 bases left between them. Germline V CDR1 and CDR2: SNHLY, FYNNEI. This CDR3 is 19 amino acids long. To note about this clone: What it recognizes is unknown.

Thawed PBMCs were FACS-sorted into unstimulated CD4+CD25+CD127- regulatory T cells, CD4+CD25- non-regulatory cells, CD4 and CD8 cells. The chain uses TRBV2 and TRBJ2-1; possibly TRBD1 for D (7 bases). The sequencing input was CD4+ T cells from blood. This clonotype was obtained from a human donor in good health. CDR3 sequence: CASSEARRGLVGSYNEQFF. CDR3 nucleotide sequence: TGTGCCAGCAGTGAAGCCCGGAGGGGGCTCGTGGGCTCCTACAATGAGCAGTTCTTC.